Described below is a single TCR beta chain sequence and its context. Its antigen is currently not known. Within one base of it there is no much larger clone, and no base qualities were kept. The data are from a study of graft-versus-host responses after intestinal transplantation (dated by TCRdb to the early 2020s). General notes on the study: Multivisceral, liver-intestinal, or isolated intestinal transplants were received by the recipients. Of the 20 to 25 intestinal transplant recipients enrolled in the cohort, one of whom was a retransplant, a few patients without pretransplant specimens were excluded. Instead of going to the commercial service, samples from three later patients were sequenced in-house on an Illumina MiSeq and processed with MiXCR. Alloreactive clones were identified by sequencing pre-transplant mixed lymphocyte reaction products and comparing them with unstimulated pre-transplant donor and recipient T cells. Bulk TCR-beta CDR3 sequencing was used to track graft-versus-host and host-versus-graft alloreactive T cell clones in the graft, circulation and bone marrow after intestinal transplantation. Donor T cell macrochimerism was defined as a peak of at least 4% donor T cells among recipient peripheral blood mononuclear cells. Anti-thymocyte globulin induction was given to all recipients, followed by maintenance tacrolimus and steroids for 3 to 4 years.

V is cut by 4 bases and J by 4 bases, and the space between the germline ends is 16 bases. From cysteine to phenylalanine, the CDR3 is 15 amino acids long. Just CDR3 DNA is preserved here, 45 bases in frame from base 1. CDR1 MNHEY and CDR2 SVGAGI are derived from the germline V gene. The paper's findings and limits, for the study overall: The conclusions were limited by the relatively low number and heterogeneity of the intestinal transplant patients. High GvH to HvG T cell clonal ratios were observed in the allografts of patients with donor T cell macrochimerism. Early after transplant, peak levels of circulating GvH clones were found to be associated with declines in HvG clones. GvH clones were found in recipient bone marrow, and some of the GvH clones appeared earlier in ileal mucosa or blood, which is consistent with an intestinal mucosal origin.

To prepare the library, the immunoSEQ multiplex PCR assay was applied. For most patients, genomic DNA was isolated using the Qiagen DNeasy Blood and Tissue Kit and was shipped frozen to Adaptive Biotechnologies for TCR sequencing. For most patients, genomic DNA was subjected to high-throughput TCR-beta CDR3 sequencing by Adaptive Biotechnologies. In the original analysis: Adaptive's ImmunoSEQ software supplied the TCR sequencing data for 18 patients, while MiXCR and VDJtools were used to process a few other patients. To correct CD4 versus CD8 sorting errors, any sequence found in both subsets at a frequency ratio below 5:1 was removed. Because the origin of CDR3 nucleotide sequences shared between donor and recipient could not be assigned, those sequences were removed. To count as alloreactive, a clone needed at least 2-fold expansion over unstimulated cells and a minimum CFSE-low frequency of 0.002% (template counts) or 0.001% (read counts). Clones detected in sequenced pre-transplant spleen, lymph node, or MLR CFSE-low populations of the donor or recipient were defined as mappable. Cumulative frequency of alloreactive clones was calculated as a percentage of all sequences weighted by copy number. Here the immuneACCESS table is served through TCRdb, limited to in-frame sequences with V and J called. Missing clones are a known gap in these copies; in checked studies unresolved V genes cover under half, and the rest lacks a known reason. V and J calls and clone size come straight from that table; D and trimming were deduced from the DNA. The sample includes about 70,000 clones, with 90% observed a single time. 4% of the sample is taken by the ten largest.

Sample time point, as interpreted from the label and publication: cells obtained before transplantation from donor or recipient. CD3+CD4+ and CD3+CD8+ populations were FACS-sorted from unstimulated pre-transplant donor and recipient cells taken from spleen or lymph nodes. This receptor was taken from a human donor who was the organ donor for an intestinal transplant. Sequencing was performed on unstimulated CD8+ T cells sorted from spleen or lymph node cells, taken before transplant. The chain links TRBV6-5 with TRBJ1-2; TRBD1 is possibly the D segment (5 matching bases). The CDR3 here reads CASSSSPGRAYGYTF. The base sequence is TGTGCCAGCAGTTCCTCCCCCGGCAGGGCCTATGGCTACACCTTC.